This passage covers 12 T cell receptor beta chains from one sample sequenced in a study of cytotoxic CD8 clonotypes in ibrutinib-treated CLL. Sequencing was performed with immunoSEQ multiplex PCR; in TCRdb, only in-frame clones are kept and a portion is missing. The table lists approximately 190,000 clones, about 75% of them singletons, with roughly 5.8% in the top ten. This specimen consisted of PBMCs, obtained after 12 months of ibrutinib treatment. These receptors all stem from a human donor with chronic lymphocytic leukemia.

The genes are TRBV7-5 and TRBJ2-5; the table's D call, TRBD1, was not checked against the DNA. TRBV7-5 is tagged as a pseudogene. The CDR3 totals 17 residues. The chain's CDR3 is CARSLRRGQGRQETQYF. In DNA, the CDR3 is TGTGCCAGAAGCTTAAGGCGTGGGCAGGGTAGGCAAGAGACCCAGTACTTC.

The V call is TRBV19, the J call TRBJ2-1; perhaps TRBD1 as D (6 bases). Germline CDR1 is LNHDA and CDR2 is SQIVND (reference sequence). The CDR3 totals 11 residues. Deletions cut 10 bases from V and 7 bases from J, with 11 bases between. The CDR3 spells CATDRGNEQFF. The CDR3 DNA reads as TGTGCCACGGACAGAGGAAATGAGCAGTTCTTC.

The chain links TRBV2 to TRBJ2-4, with TRBD1 matching over 8 bases. The CDR3 has 15 amino acids. The germline V gene has CDR1 SNHLY and CDR2 FYNNEI. Germline trimming cut 6 bases from V and 2 bases from J; bases unmatched to any gene: 6. This chain's CDR3 is CASSPGTGTKNIQYF. The CDR3 nucleotides read TGTGCCAGCAGCCCAGGGACAGGAACCAAAAACATTCAGTACTTC. The variable domain in full, with the rest retrieved from reference TRBV2 and TRBJ2-4, is EPEVTQTPSHQVTQMGQEVILRCVPISNHLYFYWYRQILGQKVEFLVSFYNNEISEKSEIFDDQFSVERPDGSNFTLKIRSTKLEDSAMYFCASSPGTGTKNIQYFGAGTRLSVL.

Only a few counts were recorded for this clone. CDR3 in DNA: TGTGCCAGCTCACGGCTGGGGGTAGAAGGCTACACCTTC. This translates into CASSRLGVEGYTF. V is TRBV18 and J is TRBJ1-2, with D perhaps matching TRBD1 (5 bases). Deletions cut 4 bases from V and 8 bases from J, with 14 bases between. In germline, CDR1 is KGHSH, CDR2 LQKENI. The CDR3 has 13 amino acids.

V and J are TRBV6-5 and TRBJ1-1; weak D call: TRBD1 (5 bases). Germline V lookup: CDR1 MNHEY, CDR2 SVGAGI. The CDR3 has 15 residues. V gave up 7 bases and J gave up 0 bases, with 15 bases separating them. CDR3 sequence: CASTIDWGVNTEAFF. The CDR3 nucleotides read TGTGCCAGCACCATAGATTGGGGCGTGAACACTGAAGCTTTCTTT.

This chain links TRBV19 with TRBJ1-2; D is undetermined. There are 12 residues in the CDR3. V was trimmed by 7 bases and J by 8 bases, leaving 14 bases between them. CDR1 LNHDA and CDR2 SQIVND come from the germline V gene (reference sequence). CDR3 coding DNA: TGTGCCAGTAACTACCCGCAGGCCGGCTACACCTTC. Translating it yields CASNYPQAGYTF.

The chain uses TRBV2 and TRBJ1-6; D possibly corresponds to TRBD1 (6 bases). The CDR3 is 15 residues long. Germline CDR1 reads SNHLY; CDR2 reads FYNNEI. The ends were cut back, 6 bases at V and 6 bases at J, with 15 bases in the middle. The CDR3 here is CASRESGVGNSPLHF. As DNA, the CDR3 is TGTGCCAGCAGGGAATCAGGGGTTGGTAATTCACCCCTCCACTTT.

This chain uses TRBV19 with TRBJ2-1, with TRBD2 as a possible D gene (5 bases). This CDR3 region has 12 residues. The ends were cut back, 10 bases at V and 3 bases at J, with 10 bases in the middle. Per germline, CDR1 LNHDA and CDR2 SQIVND (reference sequence). The CDR3 loop reads CATVAGYNEQFF. For the CDR3, the DNA is TGTGCCACCGTCGCGGGCTACAATGAGCAGTTCTTC.

The V and J genes are TRBV29-1 and TRBJ2-7, with 9 nucleotides matching TRBD2. CDR1 and CDR2 from the germline V gene are SQVTM and ANQGSEA. The ends lost 1 base at V and 5 bases at J; junction bases unmatched: 3. This CDR3 is 13 amino acids long. The CDR3 DNA sequence: TGCAGCGTTGAAGTTAGCGGGAGACACGAGCAGTACTTC. Its translation is CSVEVSGRHEQYF.

The genes are TRBV29-1 and TRBJ1-1; 9 nucleotides agree with TRBD1. The CDR3 has 16 amino acids. CDR1 and CDR2 from the germline V gene are SQVTM and ANQGSEA. With 6 bases clipped from V and 4 bases from J, the junction kept 15 bases outside the gene matches. This CDR3 reads CSVAGTGSEFATEAFF. CDR3 nucleotides: TGCAGCGTCGCCGGGACAGGGTCTGAGTTCGCCACTGAAGCTTTCTTT.

This sequence joins TRBV5-1 and TRBJ2-7; D perhaps matches TRBD1 (5 bases). CDR3 length: 14 amino acids. Per the germline V gene, CDR1 is SGHRS and CDR2 is YFSETQ. The V end was cut by 0 bases, the J end by 2 bases, with 9 bases between. CDR3 residues: CASSLVAGTYEQYF. DNA of the CDR3: TGCGCCAGCAGCTTGGTAGCAGGGACCTACGAGCAGTACTTC.

V is TRBV6-1 and J is TRBJ1-1; D is ambiguous. Trimming stripped 4 bases from V and 1 base from J, with 16 bases between. The CDR3 is 16 residues long. Germline V gene data show CDR1 as MNHNS and CDR2 as SASEGT. CDR3 residues: CASSGIFWTANTEAFF. CDR3 in DNA: TGTGCCAGCAGTGGAATATTCTGGACGGCGAACACTGAAGCTTTCTTT.